This TCR beta chain was found in a study of T cell changes during pregnancy in multiple sclerosis. CDR1 is MNHEY, CDR2 SMNVEV, per germline (reference sequence). V was trimmed by 5 bases and J by 9 bases, leaving 11 bases between them. The CDR3 totals 12 residues. Using immunoSEQ multiplex PCR, the repertoire was profiled, and TCRdb retains in-frame clones only, with some absent. The data hold approximately 100,000 clones, with about 90% observed a single time. The sequencing here drew on peripheral blood, taken after pregnancy. The TCR originated in a female donor with multiple sclerosis, enrolled in a pregnancy study. The V gene is TRBV27, the J gene TRBJ2-1; D is unclear. Here the CDR3 DNA reads TGTGCCAGCAGTCCACTTAGTGGTGAGCAGTTCTTC. This sequence encodes CASSPLSGEQFF.